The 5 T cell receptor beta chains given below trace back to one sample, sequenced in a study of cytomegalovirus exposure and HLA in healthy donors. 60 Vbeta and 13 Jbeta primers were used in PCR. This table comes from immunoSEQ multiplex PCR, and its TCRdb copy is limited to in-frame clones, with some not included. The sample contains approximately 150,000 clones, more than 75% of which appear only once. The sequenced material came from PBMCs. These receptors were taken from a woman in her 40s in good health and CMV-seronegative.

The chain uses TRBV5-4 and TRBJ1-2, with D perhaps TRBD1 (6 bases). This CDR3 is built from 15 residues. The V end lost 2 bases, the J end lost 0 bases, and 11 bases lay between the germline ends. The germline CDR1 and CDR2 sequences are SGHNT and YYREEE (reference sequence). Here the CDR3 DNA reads TGTGCCAGCAGCTTAACAGGGCAGCCTAACTATGGCTACACCTTC. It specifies CASSLTGQPNYGYTF.

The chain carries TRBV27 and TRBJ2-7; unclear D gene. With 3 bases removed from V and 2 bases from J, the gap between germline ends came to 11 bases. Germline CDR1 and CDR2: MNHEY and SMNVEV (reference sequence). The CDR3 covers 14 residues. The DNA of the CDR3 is TGTGCCAGCAGTTTTGGCGGAGAGCCCTACGAGCAGTACTTC. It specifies CASSFGGEPYEQYF.

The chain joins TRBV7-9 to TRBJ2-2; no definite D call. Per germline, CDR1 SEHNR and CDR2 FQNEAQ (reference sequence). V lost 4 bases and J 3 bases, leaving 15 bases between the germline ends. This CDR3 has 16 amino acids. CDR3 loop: CASSSPPLRDTGELFF. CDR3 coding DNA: TGTGCCAGCAGCTCCCCGCCCCTCCGGGACACCGGGGAGCTGTTTTTT.

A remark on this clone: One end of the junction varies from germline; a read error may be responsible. The CDR3 spells CATSRDRSDTSVF. Here the CDR3 DNA reads TGTGCCACCAGCAGAGATCGCTCGGACACGTCGGTCTTC. This chain links TRBV15 with TRBJ1-2; D possibly corresponds to TRBD1 (5 bases). The CDR3 sequence is 13 residues long. The germline CDR1 and CDR2 sequences are LNHNV and YYDKDF (reference sequence).

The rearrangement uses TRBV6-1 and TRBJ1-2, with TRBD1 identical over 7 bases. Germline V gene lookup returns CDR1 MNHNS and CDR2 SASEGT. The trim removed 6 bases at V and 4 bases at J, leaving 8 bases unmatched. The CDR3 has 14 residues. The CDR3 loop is CASRGTAGFYGYTF. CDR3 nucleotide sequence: TGTGCCAGCAGGGGGACAGCTGGGTTCTATGGCTACACCTTC.